The rows below give T cell receptor beta chains drawn from one sample of a study of cytomegalovirus exposure and HLA in healthy donors. TCRdb's copy holds only in-frame clones and misses some; the assay was immunoSEQ multiplex PCR. The profile shows 220,000 or so clones, 90% to 95% of them singletons. Sequencing was performed on PBMCs. These receptor sequences come from a woman under 30 in good health and CMV-seronegative. The CDR3 runs from the conserved cysteine through the conserved F or W. The order of the fields is V gene, CDR3 protein.

V: TRBV9; CDR3: CASSVAGSTEAFF
V: TRBV7-9; CDR3: CASSPRIPGQGSLTEAFF
V: TRBV2; CDR3: CASSVDPGWDTQYF
V: TRBV7-2; CDR3: CASSPRFIGTQYF
V: TRBV27; CDR3: CASSGWGTSFEKLFF
V: TRBV7-9; CDR3: CASSLDTSVNEQFF
V: TRBV27; CDR3: CASMSGSGSYEQYF
V: TRBV2; CDR3: CASIGGRASTQYF
V: TRBV11-2; CDR3: CASSPDRFYSPLHF
V: TRBV5-4; CDR3: CASSLWTSGHNEQFF
V: TRBV30; CDR3: CAWTTGLNQPQHF
V: TRBV10-1; CDR3: CASSPTFGRGGTGELFF
V: TRBV15; CDR3: CATSRDRTGSYEQYF
V: TRBV27; CDR3: CASSLLGAKVEAFF
V: TRBV11-2; CDR3: CASSLHPGQAGANVLTF
V: TRBV30; CDR3: CASTGRGKLFF
V: TRBV27; CDR3: CASSRYTGDNIQYF
V: TRBV7-5; CDR3: CARERLAGNEQYF
V: TRBV7-9; CDR3: CASSLPQGPANTGELFF
V: TRBV28; CDR3: CASSLSTGGWQPQHF
V: TRBV6-4; CDR3: CASSAKTGTHNEQFF